The 24 T cell receptor beta chains below were found in one sample sequenced in a study of tumor-infiltrating lymphocytes in primary liver carcinoma. Unsorted bulk tissue of roughly 18-32 mg yielded co-extracted RNA and DNA. TCR beta cDNA was made from 450 to 600 ng total RNA with a constant-region primer. Investigators got TCR beta libraries out of three nested multiplex PCR rounds, done with slightly modified ARM-PCR. Both of the initial two PCR rounds ran for around 10 cycles and employed TRBV1-TRBV30 forward primers alongside a C-beta reverse primer. One entry per CDR3 protein, called by TCRdb with MiXCR from the multiplex PCR reads. This table has tens of thousands of distinct CDR3 sequences, roughly two thirds appearing once. The material sequenced was tumor-adjacent normal liver tissue. The receptors originated from a man in his forties or fifties with primary liver carcinoma and hepatitis B virus infection.

As to this clonotype: This may be a read error, as it is one base from a much larger clone. V gene TRBV5-1 combines with J gene TRBJ2-2; D call uncertain. This CDR3 is 13 amino acids long. The germline CDR1 and CDR2 sequences are SGHRS and YFSETQ. CDR3 sequence reads: CTSSLDQPGELFF. CDR3 coding DNA: TGCACCAGCAGCTTGGACCAACCAGGGGAGCTGTTTTTT. Drawing the rest from reference TRBV5-1 and TRBJ2-2, the complete variable domain is KAGVTQTPRYLIKTRGQQVTLSCSPISGHRSVSWYQQTPGQGLQFLFEYFSETQRNKGNFPGRFSGRQFSNSRSEMNVSTLELGDSALYLCTSSLDQPGELFFGEGSRLTVL.

The chain employs TRBV6-1 and TRBJ2-7, with TRBD1 matching 10 bases. Germline loops: CDR1 MNHNS, CDR2 SASEGT. With 8 bases clipped from V and 5 bases from J, the junction kept 12 bases outside the gene matches. The CDR3 totals 15 residues. The CDR3: CASCYPGQGGHEQYF. The CDR3 DNA sequence: TGTGCCAGCTGCTACCCTGGACAGGGGGGCCACGAGCAGTACTTC.

With regard to this clonotype: A much larger clone differs from this one at a single base, so this may be a read error. The chain uses TRBV28 and TRBJ1-2; D is perhaps TRBD1 (5 bases). V lost 5 bases and J lost 5, with 18 bases in between. This CDR3 is 15 amino acids long. Germline CDR1 MDHEN, CDR2 SYDVKM. The CDR3 is CASSRRARGEYGYTF. The CDR3 DNA sequence: TGTGCCAGCAGTCGAAGGGCCCGAGGGGAATATGGCTACACCTTC.

The chain has TRBV28 and TRBJ2-1; 7 bases fit TRBD1. This CDR3 is 16 amino acids long. V shed 6 bases and J 0 bases; nucleotides not matched to a gene: 8. Per the germline V gene, CDR1 is MDHEN and CDR2 is SYDVKM. CDR3 in DNA: TGTGCCAGCAGGGGAGAGGGGGCTGGCTCCTACAATGAGCAGTTCTTC. Its translation: CASRGEGAGSYNEQFF.

This clonotype was detected once. Germline is not matched at one junction end, which may reflect a read error. This sequence joins TRBV30 and TRBJ2-5; D gene ambiguous. Germline lookup yields CDR1 GTSNPN and CDR2 SVGIG (reference sequence). The CDR3 totals 14 residues. The CDR3 DNA reads as TGTGCCTGCTTAGAGTGCGATTCTCAAGAGACCGAGTACTTC. Translating it yields CACLECDSQETEYF.

With respect to this clonotype: Being one base from a much bigger clone, this may be a read error. The chain combines TRBV11-2 with TRBJ2-1; 12 nucleotides align to TRBD2. The CDR3 is 16 residues long. Trimming cost V 3 bases and J 8 bases; bases outside gene matches: 8. The V gene's germline CDR1 is SGHAT and CDR2 FQNNGV. The CDR3 is CASSFRLAGDFDEQFF. DNA for the CDR3: TGTGCCAGCAGCTTTCGACTAGCGGGAGATTTCGATGAGCAGTTCTTC.

Of note for this clonotype: At one end, the junction sequence differs from germline, possibly due to a read error. The chain has TRBV4-1 and TRBJ2-7; a weak D match, TRBD2 (6 bases). The germline V gene encodes CDR1 MGHRA and CDR2 YSYEKL. The length of the CDR3 is 15 residues. The CDR3 here is CASSQDLEGGYEQYF. CDR3 nucleotide sequence: TGCGCCAGTAGCCAAGATTTGGAGGGTGGCTACGAGCAGTACTTC.

Regarding this clonotype: One end of the junction fails to match germline, which may point to a read error. CDR3 coding DNA: TGTGCCAGCAGCTTCGGACTAGCGGGAGCGGGGGAGCAGTATTTC. Its translation: CASSFGLAGAGEQYF. J is TRBJ2-7 and V is TRBV5-5, with 13 bases that match TRBD2. This CDR3 has 15 residues. Germline V gene sequence: CDR1 SGHKS, CDR2 YYEKEE (reference sequence).

This chain joins TRBV6-6 and TRBJ2-7, with D maybe TRBD2 (6 bases). This CDR3 is built from 15 residues. Germline assignment: CDR1 MNHNY and CDR2 SVGAGI (reference sequence). The V end was cut by 9 bases, the J end by 0 bases, with 18 bases between. For the CDR3, the DNA is TGTGCCAGTAGGTGGGACTCCCCGGTCTCCTACGAGCAGTACTTC. Encoded protein: CASRWDSPVSYEQYF.

This clonotype was picked up many times. V is TRBV12-3 or TRBV12-4 and J is TRBJ2-7; D possibly matches TRBD1 or TRBD2 (5 bases each). This CDR3 region has 15 residues. The V gene lost 0 bases and the J gene lost 3 bases, with 12 bases spanning the gap. The CDR3 reads CASSLALGAGYEQYV. As DNA, the CDR3 is TGTGCCAGCAGTTTAGCGCTAGGGGCGGGCTACGAGCAGTACGTC.

In its sample, this clonotype was seen once. At one of its ends the junction is not consistent with the germline gene, which may arise from a read error. V gene TRBV4-3 combines with J gene TRBJ2-5, with D unclear. CDR1 and CDR2 from the germline V gene are LGHNA and YSLEER. The CDR3 extends over 13 amino acids. Written as DNA, the CDR3 is TGCGCCAGCAGCCAAGGGCCGGTAGAGTCCCAGTACTTT. It yields the protein CASSQGPVESQYF.

A remark on this clonotype: Compared with germline, one end of the junction differs, possibly owing to a read error. CDR3 loop: CASSRTSGGIETKYF. The DNA for the CDR3 is TGTGCCAGCAGCAGGACTAGCGGGGGCATAGAGACCAAGTACTTC. The chain joins TRBV7-9 to TRBJ2-5, with 13 bases matching TRBD2. The CDR3 contains 15 residues. Germline V gives CDR1 SEHNR, CDR2 FQNEAQ (reference sequence).

This clonotype came up a few times. A single base separates this from a much larger clone, so it may be a read error. The CDR3 spells CASDVGATQYF. DNA for the CDR3: TGCGCCAGCGACGTCGGTGCTACGCAGTATTTT. The V gene is TRBV10-2, the J gene TRBJ2-3; D remains unclear. The CDR3 totals 11 residues. Looked up from germline, CDR1 is WSHSY and CDR2 is SAAADI. V dropped 8 bases and J dropped 8 bases, with 11 bases sitting between them.

Points on this clonotype: A much larger clonotype is one base distant, so this may be a read error. The chain recombines TRBV5-1 with TRBJ2-7; no reliable D call. This CDR3 has 11 residues. Germline assignment: CDR1 SGHRS and CDR2 YFSETQ. The CDR3 bases are TGCTCCAGCAGCCTAAACTACGAGCAGTACTTC. Translation: CSSSLNYEQYF.

As to this clonotype: The junction departs from germline at one end; a sequencing error may be responsible. V is TRBV29-1 and J is TRBJ1-1; the match to TRBD1 covers 8 bases. Germline V gene sequence: CDR1 SQVTM, CDR2 ANQGSEA. This CDR3 contains 14 residues. The CDR3 DNA sequence: TGCAGCGTTGAAGAATGGACAGGGAGGACTGAAGCTTCCTTT. Translated, it gives CSVEEWTGRTEASF.

In its sample, this clonotype was seen many times. This chain uses TRBV5-6 with TRBJ2-7, with 9 nucleotides matching TRBD2. The CDR3 totals 17 residues. The V segment lost 4 bases and the J segment 0 bases; nucleotides outside the gene matches: 11. Germline lookup yields CDR1 SGHDT and CDR2 YYEEEE. The CDR3 bases are TGTGCCAGCAGCGTGGGGGCTAGCGGGATTAGCTCCTACGAGCAGTACTTC. Translated: CASSVGASGISSYEQYF.

Note on this clonotype: The conserved final phenylalanine or tryptophan is absent from the CDR3, which likely points to a read error. This sequence joins TRBV24-1 and TRBJ2-1, with TRBD2 identical over 7 bases. The CDR3 has 17 amino acids. Trimming at V came to 3 bases and at J to 3 bases, leaving 10 bases not matched to a gene. CDR1 KGHDR and CDR2 SFDVKD come from the germline V gene. The CDR3 here is CATSDATSAGVYNEQFL. In nucleotides, the CDR3 is TGTGCCACCAGTGATGCAACTAGTGCGGGAGTCTACAATGAGCAGTTCTTA.

A note on this clonotype: A junction boundary mismatches the germline segment, possibly from a read error. The genes are TRBV18 and TRBJ2-5, with D unclear. The CDR3 contains 12 residues. The germline gives CDR1 KGHSH, CDR2 LQKENI. The CDR3 spells CACSPPDETQYF. The CDR3, as DNA: TGTGCCTGCTCACCACCGGACGAGACCCAGTACTTC.

As for this clonotype: Compared with germline, one end of the junction differs, possibly owing to a read error. The J gene is TRBJ2-1, the V gene TRBV4-2; 10 bases agree with TRBD2. The CDR3 has 16 residues. Germline assignment: CDR1 LGHNA and CDR2 YNFKEQ. CDR3 coding DNA: TGTGACAGCAGCCAGGAACCGGGACTAGCGAGCAATGAGCTGTTCTTC. Translation: CDSSQEPGLASNELFF.

This clonotype was detected many times. V gene TRBV29-1 combines with J gene TRBJ2-3; D might be TRBD1 (5 bases). CDR1 is SQVTM and CDR2 is ANQGSEA in the germline V gene. V was pared by 4 bases and J by 4 bases, with 9 bases between. The CDR3 consists of 12 residues. The CDR3 bases are TGCAGCGTTGTTGAAGGGGCAGATACGCAGTATTTT. Translated, it gives CSVVEGADTQYF.

This clonotype was found a few times. This may be a read error: a much more frequent sequence differs by one nucleotide. CDR3: CTSSPTYTLLYEQYF. The CDR3 region has the DNA TGTACCAGCAGTCCGACCTACACCTTGCTCTACGAGCAGTACTTC. The rearrangement links TRBV28 to TRBJ2-7, with D uncertain. Looked up from germline, CDR1 is MDHEN and CDR2 is SYDVKM. The CDR3 consists of 15 residues.

Worth noting for this clonotype: This may stem from a read error, because a much larger clone lies one nucleotide away. The rearrangement links TRBV11-2 to TRBJ2-2; a possible D gene is TRBD2 (5 bases). This CDR3 is 12 amino acids long. Germline loops: CDR1 SGHAT, CDR2 FQNNGV. The DNA of the CDR3 is TGTGCCAGCAGCCCTGATTCCGGGGAGATGTTTTTT. It codes for CASSPDSGEMFF.

This clonotype was counted between two and nine times. The chain employs TRBV20-1 and TRBJ2-1, with 10 bases lining up with TRBD2. The CDR3 extends over 16 amino acids. Per germline, CDR1 DFQATT and CDR2 SNEGSKA (reference sequence). The V gene end was trimmed by 1 base and the J gene end by 3 bases; junction bases not matched to a gene: 6. CDR3 nucleotides: TGCAGTGCTAGAGGCTCCCTAGCGGGAGACTACAATGAGCAGTTCTTC. It translates to CSARGSLAGDYNEQFF.

Many counts were recorded for this clonotype. This chain joins TRBV6-5 and TRBJ2-5; 12 nucleotides line up with TRBD2. Per germline, CDR1 MNHEY and CDR2 SVGAGI. The junction had 7 bases not matched to a gene; V was cut back by 5 bases and J by 3 bases. CDR3 length equals 16 residues. The CDR3 sequence is CASSDGLAGHKETQYF. The CDR3 region has the DNA TGTGCCAGCAGTGACGGACTAGCGGGACATAAAGAGACCCAGTACTTC.